The rows below give T cell receptor beta chains drawn from one sample of a study of T-cell memory formation after mild COVID-19. Each CDR3 protein gets one entry after TCRdb re-called the 5' RACE reads with MiXCR. The sample lists roughly 350,000 distinct CDR3 sequences, approximately 21% occurring once. Sequenced sample: PBMCs or a T cell subset sorted from them (not recorded which). These receptors were taken from an adult woman who had mild COVID-19 (a few samples of this study predate the infection). Cell type and time point are not known. Both conserved end residues are part of each CDR3. Fields, in order: CDR3 DNA, CDR3 protein, clone size, D gene, CDR3 length, V gene, J gene. D genes are given only for firm matches. Size is stated for part of the rows, as once, few or many counts, or as a class when the clone is expanded.

CDR3 DNA: TGTGCCAGCAGTGAAGCGCCCCCGGTCACTGAAGCTTTCTTT; CDR3 protein: CASSEAPPVTEAFF; clone size: few; D gene: NA; CDR3 length: 14; V gene: TRBV2; J gene: TRBJ1-1
CDR3 DNA: TGTGCCAGCAAGGACCCACAGGGAGACGAGCAGTACTTC; CDR3 protein: CASKDPQGDEQYF; clone size: NA; D gene: NA; CDR3 length: 13; V gene: TRBV6-2/TRBV6-3; J gene: TRBJ2-7
CDR3 DNA: TGTGCCAGCAGTTTTCAAAATCTGAGAAGAGGACAGAAAAACATTCAGTACTTC; CDR3 protein: CASSFQNLRRGQKNIQYF; clone size: few; D gene: NA; CDR3 length: 18; V gene: TRBV28; J gene: TRBJ2-4
CDR3 DNA: TGCAGCGTAGAAGCGGGTACCGGGGAGCTGTTTTTT; CDR3 protein: CSVEAGTGELFF; clone size: few; D gene: NA; CDR3 length: 12; V gene: TRBV29-1; J gene: TRBJ2-2
CDR3 DNA: TGCGCCAGCAGCCAAGACAGAATCCTAAACGATGAGCAGTTCTTC; CDR3 protein: CASSQDRILNDEQFF; clone size: NA; D gene: NA; CDR3 length: 15; V gene: TRBV4-3; J gene: TRBJ2-1
CDR3 DNA: TGTGCCAGCAGTTTAGGTTTCGGGGATGAGCAGTTCTTC; CDR3 protein: CASSLGFGDEQFF; clone size: NA; D gene: NA; CDR3 length: 13; V gene: TRBV12-3/TRBV12-4; J gene: TRBJ2-1
CDR3 DNA: TGTGCCAGCAGCCCCTATCTGAGCTCCTACGAGCAGTACTTC; CDR3 protein: CASSPYLSSYEQYF; clone size: many; D gene: NA; CDR3 length: 14; V gene: TRBV7-2; J gene: TRBJ2-7
CDR3 DNA: TGTGCCAGCAGCAAAGAGGGGGAGACGGATTGTAGCAATCAGCCCCAGCATTTT; CDR3 protein: CASSKEGETDCSNQPQHF; clone size: few; D gene: NA; CDR3 length: 18; V gene: TRBV21-1; J gene: TRBJ1-5
CDR3 DNA: TGCGCCAGCAGCTTATCCCCGGGACAGAAGAACACTGAAGCTTTCTTT; CDR3 protein: CASSLSPGQKNTEAFF; clone size: NA; D gene: TRBD1; CDR3 length: 16; V gene: TRBV5-1; J gene: TRBJ1-1
CDR3 DNA: TGCAGTGCTACCCAGAGCACAGATACGCAGTATTTT; CDR3 protein: CSATQSTDTQYF; clone size: few; D gene: NA; CDR3 length: 12; V gene: TRBV20-1; J gene: TRBJ2-3
CDR3 DNA: TGTGCCACCAGTGGAAGCGGTCCGTACCAAGAGACCCAGTACTTC; CDR3 protein: CATSGSGPYQETQYF; clone size: NA; D gene: NA; CDR3 length: 15; V gene: TRBV24-1; J gene: TRBJ2-5
CDR3 DNA: TGTGCCAGCAGTTTACGAAGACAAGATGGCTACACCTTC; CDR3 protein: CASSLRRQDGYTF; clone size: NA; D gene: NA; CDR3 length: 13; V gene: TRBV12-3/TRBV12-4; J gene: TRBJ1-2
CDR3 DNA: TGTGCCAGCTCACCGACTAGGAATGAGCAGTTCTTC; CDR3 protein: CASSPTRNEQFF; clone size: many; D gene: NA; CDR3 length: 12; V gene: TRBV18; J gene: TRBJ2-1
CDR3 DNA: TGTGCCAGCAGCGTGGACGGGACCTACGAGCAGTACTTC; CDR3 protein: CASSVDGTYEQYF; clone size: NA; D gene: NA; CDR3 length: 13; V gene: TRBV13; J gene: TRBJ2-7
CDR3 DNA: TGTGCCAGCTCGGGACTCTCTGGTGAGCAGTTCTTC; CDR3 protein: CASSGLSGEQFF; clone size: NA; D gene: NA; CDR3 length: 12; V gene: TRBV3-1; J gene: TRBJ2-1
CDR3 DNA: TGTGCCAGCAGCTCTCCGGGGAGGACTGAAGCTTTCTTT; CDR3 protein: CASSSPGRTEAFF; clone size: few; D gene: NA; CDR3 length: 13; V gene: TRBV7-9; J gene: TRBJ1-1
CDR3 DNA: TGTGCCAGCAGCGTAAATAGCGGGAGTAGACGGTTTTACAATGAGCAGTTCTTC; CDR3 protein: CASSVNSGSRRFYNEQFF; clone size: NA; D gene: TRBD2; CDR3 length: 18; V gene: TRBV7-9; J gene: TRBJ2-1
CDR3 DNA: TGTGCCACCAGCAGAGAGGACGGGGGTAGAAACAATGAGCAGTTCTTC; CDR3 protein: CATSREDGGRNNEQFF; clone size: few; D gene: NA; CDR3 length: 16; V gene: TRBV15; J gene: TRBJ2-1
CDR3 DNA: TGTGCCAGCAGCGCGCAACCCGGGCCCCAAGAGACCCAGTACTTC; CDR3 protein: CASSAQPGPQETQYF; clone size: NA; D gene: NA; CDR3 length: 15; V gene: TRBV7-2; J gene: TRBJ2-5
CDR3 DNA: TGCAGTCTCAGTTACACTCCTTACTATGGCTACACCTTC; CDR3 protein: CSLSYTPYYGYTF; clone size: NA; D gene: NA; CDR3 length: 13; V gene: TRBV20-1; J gene: TRBJ1-2
CDR3 DNA: TGTGCCTGGAGGTGGCCAGGGGTCAATTCACCCCTCCACTTT; CDR3 protein: CAWRWPGVNSPLHF; clone size: few; D gene: NA; CDR3 length: 14; V gene: TRBV30; J gene: TRBJ1-6
CDR3 DNA: TGTGCCAGCAGCCCAAGGACAGCCGGTGCTTTCTTT; CDR3 protein: CASSPRTAGAFF; clone size: many; D gene: NA; CDR3 length: 12; V gene: TRBV7-9; J gene: TRBJ1-1
CDR3 DNA: TGTGCCAGCAGCGTACGGGACTATCCTAGCACAGATACGCAGTATTTT; CDR3 protein: CASSVRDYPSTDTQYF; clone size: NA; D gene: TRBD2; CDR3 length: 16; V gene: TRBV9; J gene: TRBJ2-3
CDR3 DNA: TGTGCCAGCAGTCGGGGGACAGGGAAGTCGGGGGCCAACGTCCTGACTTTC; CDR3 protein: CASSRGTGKSGANVLTF; clone size: few; D gene: TRBD1; CDR3 length: 17; V gene: TRBV6-6; J gene: TRBJ2-6
CDR3 DNA: TGTGCCAGCAGTCCCGGGACAGGGGCCATTCATAGCTCTGGAAACACCATATATTTT; CDR3 protein: CASSPGTGAIHSSGNTIYF; clone size: NA; D gene: TRBD1; CDR3 length: 19; V gene: TRBV12-3/TRBV12-4; J gene: TRBJ1-3
CDR3 DNA: TGTGCCAGCGGATTGGGCAGGTCTGGAAACACCATATATTTT; CDR3 protein: CASGLGRSGNTIYF; clone size: NA; D gene: NA; CDR3 length: 14; V gene: TRBV2; J gene: TRBJ1-3
CDR3 DNA: TGTGCCAGCAGCTTTACAGGATTCTATGGCTACACCTTC; CDR3 protein: CASSFTGFYGYTF; clone size: few; D gene: NA; CDR3 length: 13; V gene: TRBV5-6; J gene: TRBJ1-2
CDR3 DNA: TGTGCCAGCAGTGGACAACGAGGGCAGCCCCAGCATTTT; CDR3 protein: CASSGQRGQPQHF; clone size: NA; D gene: NA; CDR3 length: 13; V gene: TRBV12-3/TRBV12-4; J gene: TRBJ1-5
CDR3 DNA: TGTGCCAGCAGTTTCAGAGGGTTTGAGACCCAGTACTTC; CDR3 protein: CASSFRGFETQYF; clone size: few; D gene: NA; CDR3 length: 13; V gene: TRBV27; J gene: TRBJ2-5
CDR3 DNA: TGTGCCAGCAGCCCCACTCGGACAGATACGCAGTATTTT; CDR3 protein: CASSPTRTDTQYF; clone size: few; D gene: NA; CDR3 length: 13; V gene: TRBV7-3; J gene: TRBJ2-3
CDR3 DNA: TGCAGCGTGGCGAACCGGGACAGCCGTTACCACGAGCAGTACTTC; CDR3 protein: CSVANRDSRYHEQYF; clone size: once; D gene: TRBD1; CDR3 length: 15; V gene: TRBV29-1; J gene: TRBJ2-7
CDR3 DNA: TGTGCCATCAGTCCACGGACAGGGAGAACCTACGAGCAGTACTTC; CDR3 protein: CAISPRTGRTYEQYF; clone size: NA; D gene: TRBD1; CDR3 length: 15; V gene: TRBV10-3; J gene: TRBJ2-7
CDR3 DNA: TGTGCCAGCAGCCCGACAGCGGTGAATGAAAAACTGTTTTTT; CDR3 protein: CASSPTAVNEKLFF; clone size: NA; D gene: NA; CDR3 length: 14; V gene: TRBV7-2; J gene: TRBJ1-4
CDR3 DNA: TGTGCCAGCAGCCAAGTAGGGGACGAAGAGACCCAGTACTTC; CDR3 protein: CASSQVGDEETQYF; clone size: few; D gene: NA; CDR3 length: 14; V gene: TRBV3-1; J gene: TRBJ2-5
CDR3 DNA: TGTGCCAGCAGTCCCCAGGCAGGGATTATCTACGAGCAGTACTTC; CDR3 protein: CASSPQAGIIYEQYF; clone size: few; D gene: NA; CDR3 length: 15; V gene: TRBV12-3/TRBV12-4; J gene: TRBJ2-7
CDR3 DNA: TGTGCCAGCTCACCAACGGGGACAGGGAACACCGGGGAGCTGTTTTTT; CDR3 protein: CASSPTGTGNTGELFF; clone size: many; D gene: TRBD1; CDR3 length: 16; V gene: TRBV18; J gene: TRBJ2-2
CDR3 DNA: TGTGCCATCAGTGAACCGGGGGGCGCGGAGACCCAGTACTTC; CDR3 protein: CAISEPGGAETQYF; clone size: NA; D gene: NA; CDR3 length: 14; V gene: TRBV10-3; J gene: TRBJ2-5
CDR3 DNA: TGTGCCAGCAGCCCCCGGCGAGTTGACTCTGGAAACACCATATATTTT; CDR3 protein: CASSPRRVDSGNTIYF; clone size: NA; D gene: NA; CDR3 length: 16; V gene: TRBV9; J gene: TRBJ1-3
CDR3 DNA: TGTGCCAGCAGCCTAGGCGGGACAGGGACTCCGGGAGCTTTCTTT; CDR3 protein: CASSLGGTGTPGAFF; clone size: few; D gene: TRBD1; CDR3 length: 15; V gene: TRBV7-9; J gene: TRBJ1-1
CDR3 DNA: TGTGCCAGCAGCGTAGCTGGAGAGGAAGCTTTCTTT; CDR3 protein: CASSVAGEEAFF; clone size: few; D gene: NA; CDR3 length: 12; V gene: TRBV9; J gene: TRBJ1-1
CDR3 DNA: TGTGCCAGCAGACCCCGGGACGAAGCTAACTATGGCTACACCTTC; CDR3 protein: CASRPRDEANYGYTF; clone size: NA; D gene: NA; CDR3 length: 15; V gene: TRBV12-3/TRBV12-4; J gene: TRBJ1-2
CDR3 DNA: TGCGCCAGCAGCTTGTTAGCGGTCGACAATGAGCAGTTCTTC; CDR3 protein: CASSLLAVDNEQFF; clone size: NA; D gene: NA; CDR3 length: 14; V gene: TRBV5-1; J gene: TRBJ2-1
CDR3 DNA: TGTGCCAGCAGGTTACTAGGGTGGAATGAGCAGTTCTTC; CDR3 protein: CASRLLGWNEQFF; clone size: NA; D gene: NA; CDR3 length: 13; V gene: TRBV28; J gene: TRBJ2-1
CDR3 DNA: TGCAGCGTGGCAAAGTCCCAGGGGAAAGAGACCCAGTACTTC; CDR3 protein: CSVAKSQGKETQYF; clone size: NA; D gene: NA; CDR3 length: 14; V gene: TRBV29-1; J gene: TRBJ2-5
CDR3 DNA: TGTGCCAGCAGTCCGGACGGGAGGCCGTATGGCTACACCTTC; CDR3 protein: CASSPDGRPYGYTF; clone size: NA; D gene: NA; CDR3 length: 14; V gene: TRBV12-3/TRBV12-4; J gene: TRBJ1-2
CDR3 DNA: TGCGCCAGCAGCCAAGCCGGCCAGGTTAATGAAAAACTGTTTTTT; CDR3 protein: CASSQAGQVNEKLFF; clone size: few; D gene: NA; CDR3 length: 15; V gene: TRBV4-1; J gene: TRBJ1-4
CDR3 DNA: TGTGCCAGCTCACCCAGCAGGACATCAAACATTCAGTACTTC; CDR3 protein: CASSPSRTSNIQYF; clone size: NA; D gene: NA; CDR3 length: 14; V gene: TRBV18; J gene: TRBJ2-4
CDR3 DNA: TGTGCCAGCAGTGATGTGGGGGGACTAAGCGGACGTTATGGGGTTACCTACAATGAGCAGTTCTTC; CDR3 protein: CASSDVGGLSGRYGVTYNEQFF; clone size: NA; D gene: TRBD2; CDR3 length: 22; V gene: TRBV2; J gene: TRBJ2-1
CDR3 DNA: TGTGCCATCCACTCCGGGGGACGCACAGATACGCAGTATTTT; CDR3 protein: CAIHSGGRTDTQYF; clone size: few; D gene: NA; CDR3 length: 14; V gene: TRBV10-3; J gene: TRBJ2-3
CDR3 DNA: TGTGCCAGCAGTTACGCGGGGCAATTTGGTAGTGAGCAGTACTTC; CDR3 protein: CASSYAGQFGSEQYF; clone size: NA; D gene: NA; CDR3 length: 15; V gene: TRBV6-6; J gene: TRBJ2-7